This T cell receptor beta chain was identified during a study of CD8+CD57+ T cells in acquired aplastic anemia (dated by TCRdb to the late 2010s). Regarding the research as a whole: On average, sorted CD4+ and CD8+ cells yielded 2.5 to 3.5 ug of extracted DNA, with a range of roughly 0.18 to 30 ug. CD8+CD57+ expansion was defined as a frequency above the mean frequency observed in healthy subjects.

Reading the germline V gene gives CDR1 WSHSY and CDR2 SAAADI. The CDR3 is 11 residues long, ends included. Just the 33-base CDR3 DNA is kept, in frame starting at base 1. The germline ends are 6 bases apart after V is trimmed by 6 bases and J by 3 bases. Genomic DNA was used as template for profiling of TCR beta VDJ combinations and CDR3 sequences. An Illumina HiSeq 2000 was the platform used for TCR repertoire sequencing. The study's processing was this. TRBV/TRBJ rearrangement plots, CDR3 size and DJ length profiles, and Simpson's diversity index were used to evaluate the repertoires. The most abundant DNA sequence in the deep sequencing data was taken as the immunodominant clone. CDR3 amino acid sequences were screened for sharing across subjects and were compared with published repertoires and the VDJdb database. TCRdb reprocessed the public reads (quality trimming at Q25 with fastp, clone calling with MiXCR) and kept in-frame beta chains. Entries are consolidated by CDR3 protein sequence, retaining the most common genes and DNA. The V and J calls reflect TCRdb's pipeline rather than the authors' work. Within this sample are around 430,000 distinct CDR3 sequences, with less than 35% of them counted one time only. The ten largest clones take up approximately 0.82% of the sample.

Results and caveats for the whole study, not just this receptor: Roughly 30 CD8+ CDR3 sequences were shared between patients and controls but appeared highly expressed in patients and within their immunodominant clones. Patients and healthy controls showed no significant difference in CD8+ Simpson's diversity (P=0.060).

Expansion of CD8+CD57+ cells had been shown by flow cytometry in the patients chosen for sequencing. Every patient had severe acquired aplastic anemia, diagnosed using the International Study of Aplastic Anemia and Agranulocytosis and Camitta criteria. Patients had received no therapy at the time of blood sampling. In the study, sorted CD4+ and CD8+ blood T cells from patients with severe aplastic anemia and from healthy subjects underwent deep sequencing of TCR repertoires. Patients were enrolled under clinicaltrials.gov protocols 00001620, 01623167, 00001397, 00071045, 00081523 and 00961064 in the USA. Ficoll-Paque density gradient centrifugation was used to isolate peripheral blood mononuclear cells. Before DNA extraction, CD4+ and CD8+ T cells were sorted by FACS or by magnetic beads. On this clonotype itself: Its target antigen remains unknown. The conserved closing phenylalanine or tryptophan is absent in this CDR3, likely reflecting a read error.

Sequenced: sorted CD4+, CD8+, or CD8+CD57+ T cells (not recorded which) from PBMCs. This clonotype originated in a human donor with aplastic anemia. This chain joins TRBV10-2 to TRBJ2-7, with no confidently assigned D gene. The CDR3 sequence is CASRGGYEQYL. Read as DNA, the sequence is TGCGCCAGCAGGGGCGGCTACGAGCAGTACCTC.